This TCR beta chain originates from a study of Ad26.COV2.S vaccination and SARS-CoV-2 variants. Study-level information: Intramuscularly, Ad26.COV2.S was given either once or twice, 56 days apart.

About this clone itself: The antigen is not known.

Sample treatment: some 20 received Ad26.COV2.S at low or high dose, single or two shots; several received placebo; per-sample allocation not given. Day 63 after the first vaccine or placebo injection was the time point for sampling. Study findings and constraints: After vaccination, substantial breadth of spike-specific CD8+ and CD4+ responses was reported.

The repertoire was sequenced with immunoSEQ multiplex PCR; TCRdb's copy has only in-frame clones and lacks some. The data show around 450,000 clones, with 90% seen just once and more than 3.5% held by the top ten. V lost 5 bases and J 2 bases, leaving 8 bases between the germline ends. Germline loops: CDR1 LNHDA, CDR2 SQIVND (reference sequence). The CDR3 loop spans 13 amino acids. This sequence originates from a person between 18 and 65 years old who received the Ad26.COV2.S COVID-19 vaccine or a placebo. Source: peripheral blood, taken in a trial of Ad26.COV2.S vaccine versus placebo. V and J are TRBV19 and TRBJ2-3; D gene ambiguous. In DNA form, the CDR3 reads TGTGCCAGTAGTCCTCGACACACAGATACGCAGTATTTT. It yields the protein CASSPRHTDTQYF. Drawing the rest from reference TRBV19 and TRBJ2-3, the complete variable domain is DGGITQSPKYLFRKEGQNVTLSCEQNLNHDAMYWYRQDPGQGLRLIYYSQIVNDFQKGDIAEGYSVSREKKESFPLTVTSAQKNPTAFYLCASSPRHTDTQYFGPGTRLTVL.